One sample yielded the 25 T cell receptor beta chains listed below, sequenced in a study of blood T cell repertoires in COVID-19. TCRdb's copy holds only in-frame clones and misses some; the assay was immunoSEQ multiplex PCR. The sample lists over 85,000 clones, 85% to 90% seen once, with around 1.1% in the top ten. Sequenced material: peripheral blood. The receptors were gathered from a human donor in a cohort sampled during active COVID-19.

The DNA of the CDR3 is TGTGCCAGCAGGCCCGGGACAGCCCATGGCTACACCTTC. This translates into CASRPGTAHGYTF. This chain connects TRBV6-5 to TRBJ1-2; TRBD1 matches 7 bases. V was pared by 6 bases and J by 6 bases, with 7 bases of the junction left unmatched. This CDR3 is 13 amino acids long. The V gene's germline CDR1 is MNHEY and CDR2 SVGAGI.

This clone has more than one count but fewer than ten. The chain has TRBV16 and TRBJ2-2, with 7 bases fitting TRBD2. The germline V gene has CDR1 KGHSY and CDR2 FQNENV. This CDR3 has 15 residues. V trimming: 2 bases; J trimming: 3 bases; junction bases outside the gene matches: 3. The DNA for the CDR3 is TGTGCCAGCAGCCAAAGGCTAGCGGACACCGGGGAGCTGTTTTTT. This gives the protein CASSQRLADTGELFF. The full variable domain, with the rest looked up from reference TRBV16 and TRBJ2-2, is GEEVAQTPKHLVRGEGQKAKLYCAPIKGHSYVFWYQQVLKNEFKFLISFQNENVFDETGMPKERFSAKCLPNSPCSLEIQATKLEDSAVYFCASSQRLADTGELFFGEGSRLTVL.

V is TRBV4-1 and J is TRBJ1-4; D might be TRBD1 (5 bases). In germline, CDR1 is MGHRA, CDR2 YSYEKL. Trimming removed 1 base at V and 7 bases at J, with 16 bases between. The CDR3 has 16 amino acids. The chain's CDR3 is CASSQGGEVTGEKLFF. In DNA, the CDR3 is TGCGCCAGCAGCCAAGGAGGGGAGGTAACGGGTGAAAAACTGTTTTTT.

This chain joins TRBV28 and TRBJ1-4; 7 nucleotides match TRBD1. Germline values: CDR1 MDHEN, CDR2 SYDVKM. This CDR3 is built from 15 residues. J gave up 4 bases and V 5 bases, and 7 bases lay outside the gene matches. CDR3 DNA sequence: TGTGCCAGCAGTCCCATCCGGGACAGTAATGAAAAACTGTTTTTT. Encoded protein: CASSPIRDSNEKLFF.

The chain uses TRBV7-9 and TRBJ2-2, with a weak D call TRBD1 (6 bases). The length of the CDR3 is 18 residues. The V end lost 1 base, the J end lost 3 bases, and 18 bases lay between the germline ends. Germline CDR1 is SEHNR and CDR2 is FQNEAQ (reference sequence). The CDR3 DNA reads TGTGCCAGCAGCTTAGATCGCCCCGGGACAAGTCACACCGGGGAGCTGTTTTTT. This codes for CASSLDRPGTSHTGELFF. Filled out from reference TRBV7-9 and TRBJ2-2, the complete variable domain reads DTGVSQNPRHKITKRGQNVTFRCDPISEHNRLYWYRQTLGQGPEFLTYFQNEAQLEKSRLLSDRFSAERPKGSFSTLEIQRTEQGDSAMYLCASSLDRPGTSHTGELFFGEGSRLTVL.

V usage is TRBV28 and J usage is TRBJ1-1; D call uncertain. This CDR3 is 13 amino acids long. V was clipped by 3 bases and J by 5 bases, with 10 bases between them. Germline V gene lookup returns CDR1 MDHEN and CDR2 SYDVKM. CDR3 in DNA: TGTGCCAGCAGTTTTGGGTTGAGGACTGAAGCTTTCTTT. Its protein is CASSFGLRTEAFF. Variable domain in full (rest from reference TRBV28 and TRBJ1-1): DVKVTQSSRYLVKRTGEKVFLECVQDMDHENMFWYRQDPGLGLRLIYFSYDVKMKEKGDIPEGYSVSREKKERFSLILESASTNQTSMYLCASSFGLRTEAFFGQGTRLTVV.

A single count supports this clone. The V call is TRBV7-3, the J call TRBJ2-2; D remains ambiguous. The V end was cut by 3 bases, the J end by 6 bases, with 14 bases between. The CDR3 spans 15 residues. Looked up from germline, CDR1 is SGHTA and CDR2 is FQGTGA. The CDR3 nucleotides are TGTGCCAGCAGCTTCAACGAACTAAGGTCCGGGGAGCTGTTTTTT. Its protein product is CASSFNELRSGELFF.

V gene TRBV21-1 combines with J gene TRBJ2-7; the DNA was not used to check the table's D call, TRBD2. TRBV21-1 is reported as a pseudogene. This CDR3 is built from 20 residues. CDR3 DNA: TGTGCCAGCAGCAAACGGAGTCGACTAGCGGGTTTAAGTGGGGGCTACGAGCAGTACTTC. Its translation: CASSKRSRLAGLSGGYEQYF.

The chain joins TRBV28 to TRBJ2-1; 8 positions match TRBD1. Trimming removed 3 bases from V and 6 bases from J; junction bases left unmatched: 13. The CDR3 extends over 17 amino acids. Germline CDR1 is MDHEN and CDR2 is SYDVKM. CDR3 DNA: TGTGCCAGCAGTTTGGACTCATTGACAGGGGTGGGCAATGAGCAGTTCTTC. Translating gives CASSLDSLTGVGNEQFF.

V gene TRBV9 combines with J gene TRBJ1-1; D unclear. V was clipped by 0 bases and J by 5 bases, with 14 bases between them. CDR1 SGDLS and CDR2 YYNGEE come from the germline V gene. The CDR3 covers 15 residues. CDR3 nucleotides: TGTGCCAGCAGCGTAGAGCCGGGAATGGAGACTGAAGCTTTCTTT. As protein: CASSVEPGMETEAFF. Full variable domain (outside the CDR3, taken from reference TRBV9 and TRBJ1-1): DSGVTQTPKHLITATGQRVTLRCSPRSGDLSVYWYQQSLDQGLQFLIQYYNGEERAKGNILERFSAQQFPDLHSELNLSSLELGDSALYFCASSVEPGMETEAFFGQGTRLTVV.

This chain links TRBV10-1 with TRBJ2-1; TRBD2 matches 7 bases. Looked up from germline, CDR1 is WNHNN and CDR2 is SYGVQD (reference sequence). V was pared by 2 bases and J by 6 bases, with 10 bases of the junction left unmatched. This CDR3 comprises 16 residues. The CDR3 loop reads CASSELAGEGINEQFF. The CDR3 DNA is TGCGCCAGCAGTGAGCTTGCGGGAGAGGGAATCAATGAGCAGTTCTTC.

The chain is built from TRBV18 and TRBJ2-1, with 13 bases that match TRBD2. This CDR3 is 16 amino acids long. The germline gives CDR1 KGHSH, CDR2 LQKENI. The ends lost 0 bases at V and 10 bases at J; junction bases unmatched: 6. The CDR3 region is CASSPPTSGGTREQFF. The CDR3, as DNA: TGTGCCAGCTCACCACCGACTAGCGGGGGGACAAGGGAGCAGTTCTTC. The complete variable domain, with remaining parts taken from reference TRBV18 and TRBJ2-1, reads NAGVMQNPRHLVRRRGQEARLRCSPMKGHSHVYWYRQLPEEGLKFMVYLQKENIIDESGMPKERFSAEFPKEGPSILRIQQVVRGDSAAYFCASSPPTSGGTREQFFGPGTRLTVL.

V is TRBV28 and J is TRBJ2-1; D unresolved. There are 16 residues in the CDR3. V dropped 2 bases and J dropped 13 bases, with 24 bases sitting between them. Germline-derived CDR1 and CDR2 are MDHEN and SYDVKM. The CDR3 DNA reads TGTGCCAGCAGTTTAAGTTTGAATCCACAAGAGGCCCGTCAGTTCTTC. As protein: CASSLSLNPQEARQFF.

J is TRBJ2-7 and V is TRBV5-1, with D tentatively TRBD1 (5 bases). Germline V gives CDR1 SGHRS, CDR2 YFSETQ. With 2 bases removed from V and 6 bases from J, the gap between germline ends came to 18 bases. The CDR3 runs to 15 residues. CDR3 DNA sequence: TGCGCCAGCAGCTTAAGGGGCAGGGTAGATCGCGAGCAGTACTTC. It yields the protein CASSLRGRVDREQYF.

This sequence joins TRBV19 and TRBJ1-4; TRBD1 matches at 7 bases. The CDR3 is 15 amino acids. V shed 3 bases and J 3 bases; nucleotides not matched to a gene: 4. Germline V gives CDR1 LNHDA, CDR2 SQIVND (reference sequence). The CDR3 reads CASSITGVSNEKLFF. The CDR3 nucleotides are TGTGCCAGTAGTATCACAGGGGTTTCTAATGAAAAACTGTTTTTT.

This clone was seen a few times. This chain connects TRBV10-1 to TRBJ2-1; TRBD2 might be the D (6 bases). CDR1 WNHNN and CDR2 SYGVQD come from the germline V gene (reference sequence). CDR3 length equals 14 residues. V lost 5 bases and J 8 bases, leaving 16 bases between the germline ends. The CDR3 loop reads CASSRRVTIDEQFF. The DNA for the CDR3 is TGCGCCAGCAGTAGGAGGGTAACTATTGATGAGCAGTTCTTC.

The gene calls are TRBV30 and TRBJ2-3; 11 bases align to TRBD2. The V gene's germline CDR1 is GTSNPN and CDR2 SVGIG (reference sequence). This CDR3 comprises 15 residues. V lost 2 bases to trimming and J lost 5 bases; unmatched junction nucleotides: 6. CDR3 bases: TGTGCCTGGAGTCCACTAGCGGGAGTCGGAGATACGCAGTATTTT. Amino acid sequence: CAWSPLAGVGDTQYF.

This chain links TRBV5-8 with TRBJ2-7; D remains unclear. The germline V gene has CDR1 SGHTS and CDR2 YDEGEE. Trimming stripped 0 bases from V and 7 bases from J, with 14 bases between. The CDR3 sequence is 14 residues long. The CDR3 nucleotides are TGTGCCAGCAGCTTGGGAGAGGTCGCGCGGGAGCAGTACTTC. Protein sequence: CASSLGEVAREQYF.

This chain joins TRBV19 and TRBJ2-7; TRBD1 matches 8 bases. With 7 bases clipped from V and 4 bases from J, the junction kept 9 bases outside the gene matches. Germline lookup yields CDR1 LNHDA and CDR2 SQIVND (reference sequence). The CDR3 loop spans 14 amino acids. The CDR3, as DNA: TGTGCCAGTACCTCTACAGGGGGTGGATACGAGCAGTACTTC. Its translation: CASTSTGGGYEQYF.

The CDR3 region is CASSSPTSGSLYEQYF. The CDR3 bases are TGTGCCAGCAGCTCTCCTACTAGCGGGAGTCTTTACGAGCAGTACTTC. J is TRBJ2-7 and V is TRBV13, with 11 bases lining up with TRBD2. The germline CDR1 and CDR2 sequences are PRHDT and FYEKMQ (reference sequence). The CDR3 is 16 residues long. Losses at the gene ends were 4 bases for V and 4 bases for J; bases not matched to a gene: 9.

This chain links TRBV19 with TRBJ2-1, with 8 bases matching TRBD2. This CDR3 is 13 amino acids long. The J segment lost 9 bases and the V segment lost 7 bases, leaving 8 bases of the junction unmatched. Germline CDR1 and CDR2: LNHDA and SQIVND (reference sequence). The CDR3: CASNTAGVGEQFF. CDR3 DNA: TGTGCCAGTAACACAGCGGGAGTGGGTGAGCAGTTCTTC.

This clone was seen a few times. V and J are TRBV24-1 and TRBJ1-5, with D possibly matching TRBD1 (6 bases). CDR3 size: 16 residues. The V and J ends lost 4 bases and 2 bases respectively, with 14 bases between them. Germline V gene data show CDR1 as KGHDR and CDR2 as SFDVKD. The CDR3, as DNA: TGTGCCACCAGTGACCCGGGGGGGCGAGGCAATCAGCCCCAGCATTTT. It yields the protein CATSDPGGRGNQPQHF.

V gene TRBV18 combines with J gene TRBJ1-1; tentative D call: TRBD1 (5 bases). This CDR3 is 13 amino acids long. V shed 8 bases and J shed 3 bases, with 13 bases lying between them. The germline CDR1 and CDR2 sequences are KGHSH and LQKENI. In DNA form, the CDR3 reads TGTGCCAGCATGACGGGGGAGGACACTGAAGCTTTCTTT. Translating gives CASMTGEDTEAFF.

The CDR3: CASSRVGTGLHVDTF. The CDR3 DNA is TGTGCCAGTAGTAGGGTCGGGACAGGGCTGCATGTTGACACCTTC. The gene calls are TRBV19 and TRBJ1-2; 9 nucleotides align to TRBD1. The CDR3 runs to 15 residues. J was trimmed by 12 bases and V by 4 bases; bases with no gene match: 15. In germline, CDR1 is LNHDA, CDR2 SQIVND (reference sequence).

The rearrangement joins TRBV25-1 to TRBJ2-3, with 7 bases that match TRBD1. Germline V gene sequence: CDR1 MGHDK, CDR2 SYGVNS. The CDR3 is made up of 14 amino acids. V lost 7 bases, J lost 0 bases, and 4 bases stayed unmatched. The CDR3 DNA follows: TGTGCCAGCAACAACAGGGGAAGCACAGATACGCAGTATTTT. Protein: CASNNRGSTDTQYF.